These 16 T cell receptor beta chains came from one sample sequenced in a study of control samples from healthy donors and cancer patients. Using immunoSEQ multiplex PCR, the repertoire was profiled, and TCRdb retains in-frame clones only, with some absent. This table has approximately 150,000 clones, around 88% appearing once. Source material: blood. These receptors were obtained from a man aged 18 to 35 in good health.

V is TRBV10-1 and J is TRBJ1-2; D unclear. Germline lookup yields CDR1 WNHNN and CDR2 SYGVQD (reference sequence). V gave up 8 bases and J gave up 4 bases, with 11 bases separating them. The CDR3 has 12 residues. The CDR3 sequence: CASPRRGYGYTF. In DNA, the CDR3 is TGCGCCAGCCCCCGGCGGGGCTATGGCTACACCTTC.

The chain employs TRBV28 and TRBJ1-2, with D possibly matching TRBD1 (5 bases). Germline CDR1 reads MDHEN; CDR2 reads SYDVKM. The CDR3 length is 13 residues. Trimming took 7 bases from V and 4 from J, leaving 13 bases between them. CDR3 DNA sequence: TGTGCCAGCACCCCGGGACGGCGCTATGGCTACACCTTC. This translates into CASTPGRRYGYTF.

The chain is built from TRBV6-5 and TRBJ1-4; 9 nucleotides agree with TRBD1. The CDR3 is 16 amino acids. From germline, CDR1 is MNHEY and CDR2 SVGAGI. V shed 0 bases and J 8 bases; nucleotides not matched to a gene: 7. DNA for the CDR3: TGTGCCAGCAGTTACTCTCGGGACAGGGAGGGAGAAAAACTGTTTTTT. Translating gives CASSYSRDREGEKLFF.

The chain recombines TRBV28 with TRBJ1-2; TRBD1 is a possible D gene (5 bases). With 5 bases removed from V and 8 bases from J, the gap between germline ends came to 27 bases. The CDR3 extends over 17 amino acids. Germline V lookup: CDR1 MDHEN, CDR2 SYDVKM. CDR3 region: CASSTIRDGHDPPGYTF. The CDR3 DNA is TGTGCCAGCAGTACCATCCGGGACGGACACGACCCTCCGGGCTACACCTTC.

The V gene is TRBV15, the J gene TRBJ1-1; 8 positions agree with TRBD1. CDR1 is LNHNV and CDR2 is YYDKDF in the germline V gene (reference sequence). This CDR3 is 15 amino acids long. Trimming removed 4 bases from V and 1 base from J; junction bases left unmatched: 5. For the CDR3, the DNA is TGTGCCACCAGCAAAGACAGGGGCGAGAACACTGAAGCTTTCTTT. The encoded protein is CATSKDRGENTEAFF.

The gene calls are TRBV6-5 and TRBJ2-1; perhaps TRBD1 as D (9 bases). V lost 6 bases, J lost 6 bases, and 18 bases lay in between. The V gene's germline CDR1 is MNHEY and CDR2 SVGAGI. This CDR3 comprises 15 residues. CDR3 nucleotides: TGTGCCAGCAGGGGCGGGGGGACAGGGTCCAATGAGCAGTTCTTC. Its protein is CASRGGGTGSNEQFF.

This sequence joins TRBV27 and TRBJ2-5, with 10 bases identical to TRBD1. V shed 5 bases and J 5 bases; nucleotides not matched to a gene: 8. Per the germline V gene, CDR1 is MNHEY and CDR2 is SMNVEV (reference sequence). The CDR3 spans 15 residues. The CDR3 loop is CASSGPGQGEETQYF. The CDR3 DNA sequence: TGTGCCAGCAGTGGACCTGGACAGGGGGAGGAGACCCAGTACTTC.

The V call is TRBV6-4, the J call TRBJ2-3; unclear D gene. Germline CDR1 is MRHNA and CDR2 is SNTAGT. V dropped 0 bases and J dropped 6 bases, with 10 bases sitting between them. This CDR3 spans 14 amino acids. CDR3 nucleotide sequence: TGTGCCAGCAGTGACTCGCAGGCTTCGGATACGCAGTATTTT. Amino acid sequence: CASSDSQASDTQYF.

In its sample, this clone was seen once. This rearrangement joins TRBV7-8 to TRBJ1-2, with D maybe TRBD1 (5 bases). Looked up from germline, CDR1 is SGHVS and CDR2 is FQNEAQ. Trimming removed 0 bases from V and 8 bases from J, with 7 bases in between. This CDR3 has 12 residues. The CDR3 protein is CASSLARGGYTF. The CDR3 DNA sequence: TGTGCCAGCAGCTTAGCGAGGGGAGGCTACACCTTC.

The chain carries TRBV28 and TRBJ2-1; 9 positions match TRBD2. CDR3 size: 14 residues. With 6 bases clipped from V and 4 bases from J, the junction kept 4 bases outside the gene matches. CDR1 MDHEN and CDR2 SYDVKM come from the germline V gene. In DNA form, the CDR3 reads TGTGCCAGCAGCGCGGGGGGGGGATACAATGAGCAGTTCTTC. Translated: CASSAGGGYNEQFF.

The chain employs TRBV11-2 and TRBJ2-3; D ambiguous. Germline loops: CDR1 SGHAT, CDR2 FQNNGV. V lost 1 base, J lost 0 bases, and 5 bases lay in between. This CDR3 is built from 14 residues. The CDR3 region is CASSLVQSTDTQYF. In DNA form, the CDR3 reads TGTGCCAGCAGCTTAGTACAGAGCACAGATACGCAGTATTTT. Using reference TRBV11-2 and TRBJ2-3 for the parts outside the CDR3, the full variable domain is EAGVAQSPRYKIIEKRQSVAFWCNPISGHATLYWYQQILGQGPKLLIQFQNNGVVDDSQLPKDRFSAERLKGVDSTLKIQPAKLEDSAVYLCASSLVQSTDTQYFGPGTRLTVL.

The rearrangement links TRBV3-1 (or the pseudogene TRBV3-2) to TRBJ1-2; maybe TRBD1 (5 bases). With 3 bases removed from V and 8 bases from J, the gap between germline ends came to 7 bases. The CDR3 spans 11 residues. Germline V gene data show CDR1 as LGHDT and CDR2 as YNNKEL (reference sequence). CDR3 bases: TGTGCCAGCAGCCATGGGGCGGGCTACACCTTC. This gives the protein CASSHGAGYTF.

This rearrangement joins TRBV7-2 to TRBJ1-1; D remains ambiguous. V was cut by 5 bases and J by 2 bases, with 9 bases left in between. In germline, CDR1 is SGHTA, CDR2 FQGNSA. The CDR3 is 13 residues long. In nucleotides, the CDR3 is TGTGCCAGCAGCCCGACGGCTAACACTGAAGCTTTCTTT. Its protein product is CASSPTANTEAFF.

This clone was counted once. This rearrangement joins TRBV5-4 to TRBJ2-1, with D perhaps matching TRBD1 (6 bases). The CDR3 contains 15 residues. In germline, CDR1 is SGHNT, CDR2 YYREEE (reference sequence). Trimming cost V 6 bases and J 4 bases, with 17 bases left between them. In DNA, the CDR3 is TGTGCCAGCAATCGAATAAATGGACAGTACAATGAGCAGTTCTTC. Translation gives CASNRINGQYNEQFF. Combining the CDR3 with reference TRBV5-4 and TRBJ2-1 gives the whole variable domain ETGVTQSPTHLIKTRGQQVTLRCSSQSGHNTVSWYQQALGQGPQFIFQYYREEENGRGNFPPRFSGLQFPNYSSELNVNALELDDSALYLCASNRINGQYNEQFFGPGTRLTVL.

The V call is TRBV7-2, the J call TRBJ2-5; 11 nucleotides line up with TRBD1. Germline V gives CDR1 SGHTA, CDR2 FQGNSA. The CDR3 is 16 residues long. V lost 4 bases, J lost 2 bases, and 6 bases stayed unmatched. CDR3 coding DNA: TGTGCCAGCAGCTCGACCTGGGACAGGGGGCAAGAGACCCAGTACTTC. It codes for CASSSTWDRGQETQYF.

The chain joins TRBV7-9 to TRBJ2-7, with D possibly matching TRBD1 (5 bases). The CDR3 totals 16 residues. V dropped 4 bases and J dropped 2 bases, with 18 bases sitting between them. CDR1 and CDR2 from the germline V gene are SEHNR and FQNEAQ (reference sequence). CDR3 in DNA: TGTGCCAGCAGCTCGACCTCCTATTCAGGGACCTACGAGCAGTACTTC. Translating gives CASSSTSYSGTYEQYF.